Following are 11 T cell receptor beta chains from one sample sequenced in a study of blood T cell repertoires in COVID-19. This table comes from immunoSEQ multiplex PCR, and its TCRdb copy is limited to in-frame clones, with some not included. The sample lists 55,000 to 75,000 clones, around 80% seen once, with about 9.8% in the top ten. The sequenced sample was peripheral blood. Receptors originate from a human donor in a cohort sampled during active COVID-19.

This chain links TRBV15 with TRBJ2-3; 10 bases line up with TRBD2. The V gene's germline CDR1 is LNHNV and CDR2 YYDKDF (reference sequence). Trimming cost V 1 base and J 9 bases; bases outside gene matches: 7. The CDR3 sequence is 15 residues long. CDR3 nucleotide sequence: TGTGCCACCAGCAGAGGAGCGGGAGGGATAGGGACGCAGTATTTT. It is translated as CATSRGAGGIGTQYF.

The J gene is TRBJ2-7, the V gene TRBV6-2 or TRBV6-3; 11 nucleotides match TRBD2. Germline CDR1 MNHEY, CDR2 SVGEGT. J gave up 3 bases and V 6 bases, and 10 bases lay outside the gene matches. The CDR3 has 16 amino acids. CDR3 residues: CASSGRTSGRFYEQYF. CDR3 nucleotide sequence: TGTGCCAGCAGCGGCCGGACTAGCGGGCGCTTCTACGAGCAGTACTTC.

The count of this clone is one. The gene calls are TRBV6-2 or TRBV6-3 and TRBJ2-5, with 8 bases that match TRBD1. With 5 bases clipped from V and 7 bases from J, the junction kept 9 bases outside the gene matches. This CDR3 is 14 amino acids long. Germline-derived CDR1 and CDR2 are MNHEY and SVGEGT. For the CDR3, the DNA is TGTGCCAGCAGTGGGACAGGCCCCCGAGGGACCCAGTACTTC. It translates to CASSGTGPRGTQYF.

The chain carries TRBV9 and TRBJ2-7, with D uncertain. Germline values: CDR1 SGDLS, CDR2 YYNGEE. Trimming left V 0 bases short and J 2 bases short, with 9 bases between. The CDR3 spans 14 residues. The CDR3 is CASSVDSRTYEQYF. CDR3 coding DNA: TGTGCCAGCAGCGTAGACAGTAGAACCTACGAGCAGTACTTC.

This clone has more than one count but fewer than ten. This chain connects TRBV5-1 to TRBJ2-2; D perhaps matches TRBD2 (6 bases). Per the germline V gene, CDR1 is SGHRS and CDR2 is YFSETQ. This CDR3 region has 14 residues. V shed 2 bases and J shed 3 bases, with 8 bases lying between them. DNA of the CDR3: TGCGCCAGCAGCTTCAGGGAGGACACCGGGGAGCTGTTTTTT. It specifies CASSFREDTGELFF.

V and J are TRBV24-1 and TRBJ2-7, with D tentatively TRBD1 (5 bases). The CDR3 loop spans 13 amino acids. V was trimmed by 4 bases and J by 2 bases, leaving 8 bases between them. Germline V lookup: CDR1 KGHDR, CDR2 SFDVKD. CDR3 sequence: CATSEAGPYEQYF. The CDR3 bases are TGTGCCACCAGTGAAGCAGGGCCCTACGAGCAGTACTTC.

V usage is TRBV15 and J usage is TRBJ2-2; 7 positions match TRBD2. The CDR3 contains 17 residues. CDR1 is LNHNV and CDR2 is YYDKDF in the germline V gene (reference sequence). V lost 0 bases, J lost 4 bases, and 8 bases stayed unmatched. The CDR3 protein is CATSREISTSFTGELFF. DNA for the CDR3: TGTGCCACCAGCAGAGAAATTTCGACTAGCTTCACCGGGGAGCTGTTTTTT.

The V gene is TRBV4-3, the J gene TRBJ2-1, with TRBD2 matching 10 bases. Germline assignment: CDR1 LGHNA and CDR2 YSLEER. The CDR3 is made up of 15 amino acids. V dropped 3 bases and J dropped 8; count of bases not matched to a gene: 7. This CDR3 reads CASSHRGTSVYEQFF. Written as DNA, the CDR3 is TGCGCCAGCAGCCACCGCGGGACTAGCGTTTATGAGCAGTTCTTC.

The chain combines TRBV5-1 with TRBJ1-5, with 8 bases fitting TRBD1. This CDR3 spans 16 amino acids. Germline lookup yields CDR1 SGHRS and CDR2 YFSETQ. V shed 2 bases, J shed 1 base, and the junction held 5 bases outside the gene matches. The CDR3 here is CASSFGDRGSNQPQHF. CDR3 DNA: TGCGCCAGCAGCTTTGGCGACAGGGGAAGCAATCAGCCCCAGCATTTT.

This clone was seen once. This chain uses TRBV6-5 with TRBJ1-6, with 7 bases fitting TRBD1. The CDR3 loop spans 13 amino acids. J lost 6 bases, V lost 11 bases, and 7 bases had no gene match. In germline, CDR1 is MNHEY, CDR2 SVGAGI. CDR3 residues: CACGRDSNSPLHF. The CDR3 bases are TGTGCCTGCGGCCGGGACAGTAATTCACCCCTCCACTTT.

The chain combines TRBV6-6 with TRBJ2-7, with a possible D match to TRBD2 (6 bases). V dropped 2 bases and J dropped 1 base, with 9 bases sitting between them. Germline V gene sequence: CDR1 MNHNY, CDR2 SVGAGI (reference sequence). CDR3 size: 14 residues. CDR3 DNA: TGTGCCAGCAGTTACGGTGGGGGGTCCTACGAGCAGTACTTC. Translation gives CASSYGGGSYEQYF.